Below, 32 T cell receptor beta chains from the same sample are listed, as sequenced in a study of blood T cells in healthy people across ages. PCR was performed a second time for 7 to 11 cycles using a sample-barcoded 5' primer and a J-beta primer mix. MiXCR, applied by TCRdb to the 5' RACE reads, yields one record per CDR3 protein. The table records 630,000 or so distinct CDR3 sequences, about 28% of them present only once. Material for sequencing was blood. These receptors were collected from a woman aged 80 or over in good health.

This clonotype has ten or more counts. V and J are TRBV6-1 and TRBJ2-1; a weak D match, TRBD2 (6 bases). Germline CDR1 is MNHNS and CDR2 is SASEGT. CDR3 size: 16 residues. V was shortened by 4 bases and J by 1 base, with 14 bases between the two germline ends. The CDR3: CASSVRAAGSYNEQFF. In DNA form, the CDR3 reads TGTGCCAGCAGTGTTAGGGCGGCGGGGTCCTACAATGAGCAGTTCTTC.

This clonotype was counted ten times or more. The chain is built from TRBV5-1 and TRBJ2-1; 8 positions match TRBD2. In germline, CDR1 is SGHRS, CDR2 YFSETQ. CDR3 size: 17 residues. The junction had 11 bases not matched to a gene; V was cut back by 4 bases and J by 2 bases. Here the CDR3 reads CASSIRPGTSTYNEQFF. The CDR3 DNA sequence: TGCGCCAGCAGCATTCGGCCCGGGACTAGTACCTACAATGAGCAGTTCTTC.

This clonotype occurred once. The chain combines TRBV20-1 with TRBJ2-5, with D possibly called TRBD1 or TRBD2 (5 bases each). Germline V gives CDR1 DFQATT, CDR2 SNEGSKA (reference sequence). The CDR3 runs 14 residues. V gave up 0 bases and J gave up 11 bases, with 19 bases separating them. The CDR3 sequence is CSARDMRDLGEQYF. The CDR3 DNA follows: TGCAGTGCTAGAGATATGAGGGATTTGGGGGAGCAGTACTTC.

This clonotype has a handful of counts. The V call is TRBV6-1, the J call TRBJ1-1, with D unclear. Germline V CDR1 and CDR2: MNHNS, SASEGT. V was shortened by 3 bases and J by 11 bases, with 10 bases between the two germline ends. The CDR3 length is 11 residues. The chain's CDR3 is CASSDAKVAFF. CDR3 bases: TGTGCCAGCAGTGACGCGAAGGTCGCTTTCTTT.

There are a few counts of this clonotype. V is TRBV28 and J is TRBJ2-5, with 7 positions matching TRBD1. The germline V gene has CDR1 MDHEN and CDR2 SYDVKM. The V gene end was trimmed by 6 bases and the J gene end by 4 bases; junction bases not matched to a gene: 2. The length of the CDR3 is 12 residues. The CDR3 is CASRTGAETQYF. As DNA, the CDR3 is TGTGCCAGCAGAACAGGGGCAGAGACCCAGTACTTC.

Concerning this clonotype itself: A much larger clone sits a single nucleotide away, making a read error possible. This chain joins TRBV12-3 or TRBV12-4 and TRBJ1-5, with D perhaps TRBD1 (5 bases). V was cut by 6 bases and J by 9 bases, with 18 bases left in between. This CDR3 comprises 14 residues. Here the CDR3 DNA reads TGTGCCAGCAGCATTGGGACTTCCTATCGGCCCCAGCATTTT. The encoded protein is CASSIGTSYRPQHF.

The V call is TRBV27, the J call TRBJ1-5; D uncertain. Germline V CDR1 and CDR2: MNHEY, SMNVEV (reference sequence). This CDR3 is built from 14 residues. Trimming cost V 5 bases and J 3 bases, with 11 bases left between them. CDR3: CASSAREVNQPQHF. CDR3 sequence (DNA): TGTGCCAGCAGTGCGCGAGAGGTCAATCAGCCCCAGCATTTT.

This clonotype was detected only a few times. A much larger clone sits a single nucleotide away, making a read error possible. The V gene is TRBV5-1, the J gene TRBJ2-4; a possible D gene is TRBD1 (8 bases). The CDR3 consists of 14 residues. The germline CDR1 and CDR2 sequences are SGHRS and YFSETQ. The ends were cut back, 0 bases at V and 13 bases at J, with 17 bases in the middle. The CDR3 coding sequence is TGCGCCAGCAGCTTGGACCAGGGGGCGGGGGAGCAGTACTTC. This translates into CASSLDQGAGEQYF.

J is TRBJ2-5 and V is TRBV7-9; 11 bases map to TRBD2. The CDR3 consists of 15 residues. The germline V gene encodes CDR1 SEHNR and CDR2 FQNEAQ (reference sequence). V lost 5 bases to trimming and J lost 11 bases; unmatched junction nucleotides: 13. The CDR3 DNA reads as TGTGCCAGCAGCATTACTAGCGGGGGACACAATGAGCAGTACTTC. It codes for CASSITSGGHNEQYF.

Details on this clonotype: A much more abundant neighbour one base away suggests this may be a read error. The rearrangement uses TRBV9 and TRBJ2-7, with 7 bases matching TRBD2. Germline assignment: CDR1 SGDLS and CDR2 YYNGEE. The CDR3 spans 15 residues. V shed 2 bases, J shed 7 bases, and the junction held 12 bases outside the gene matches. The CDR3 DNA is TGTGCCAGCAGCGTCGGGTCGGGGGGTCTCAATGAGCAGTACTTC. Translated, it gives CASSVGSGGLNEQYF.

The V and J genes are TRBV20-1 and TRBJ1-1; D gene uncertain. Germline V gives CDR1 DFQATT, CDR2 SNEGSKA (reference sequence). V was pared by 1 base and J by 11 bases, with 17 bases between. The CDR3 runs 13 residues. CDR3 protein: CSARAWTGGEAFF. The CDR3 bases are TGCAGTGCTAGAGCCTGGACCGGCGGCGAGGCTTTCTTT.

This clonotype appeared a single time. One end of the junction fails to match germline, which may point to a read error. This chain joins TRBV10-3 and TRBJ2-4; 10 positions match TRBD1. Germline V lookup: CDR1 ENHRY, CDR2 SYGVKD. The CDR3 totals 16 residues. CDR3 DNA sequence: TGTGCCACCAGTTCGGTTCCGGGACAGGGGAAAAACATTCAGTACTTC. As protein: CATSSVPGQGKNIQYF.

This clonotype was counted only a few times. The V gene is TRBV7-2, the J gene TRBJ2-4; 9 bases align to TRBD2. The V gene end was trimmed by 4 bases and the J gene end by 6 bases; junction bases not matched to a gene: 10. The germline CDR1 and CDR2 sequences are SGHTA and FQGNSA. The CDR3 consists of 16 residues. This CDR3 reads CASSSQAGGRGNIQYF. In DNA, the CDR3 is TGTGCCAGCAGCTCGCAGGCGGGGGGGCGGGGAAACATTCAGTACTTC.

This clonotype was detected ten times or more. CDR3 amino acids: CASSPHGGLTEAFF. The CDR3 nucleotides are TGTGCCAGCAGCCCTCATGGAGGGCTCACTGAAGCTTTCTTT. The chain has TRBV7-3 and TRBJ1-1, with no clear D. The CDR3 sequence is 14 residues long. Germline loops: CDR1 SGHTA, CDR2 FQGTGA. V was trimmed by 5 bases and J by 4 bases, leaving 14 bases between them.

The rearrangement uses TRBV29-1 and TRBJ1-1; tentative D call: TRBD1 (5 bases). The V end was cut by 7 bases, the J end by 4 bases, with 16 bases between. CDR3 length equals 13 residues. Germline loops: CDR1 SQVTM, CDR2 ANQGSEA. The CDR3 sequence is CSAPGYGLTEAFF. CDR3 DNA sequence: TGCAGCGCCCCAGGGTACGGTCTCACTGAAGCTTTCTTT.

V usage is TRBV5-5 and J usage is TRBJ2-7; 9 bases are shared with TRBD1. This CDR3 contains 15 residues. The germline CDR1 and CDR2 sequences are SGHKS and YYEKEE (reference sequence). V was clipped by 5 bases and J by 1 base; unmatched bases: 7. CDR3 nucleotide sequence: TGTGCCAGCAGGGCTCGGACAGGGGATTCCTACGAGCAGTACTTC. Its protein is CASRARTGDSYEQYF. The variable domain in full, with the rest retrieved from reference TRBV5-5 and TRBJ2-7, is DAGVTQSPTHLIKTRGQQVTLRCSPISGHKSVSWYQQVLGQGPQFIFQYYEKEERGRGNFPDRFSARQFPNYSSELNVNALLLGDSALYLCASRARTGDSYEQYFGPGTRLTVT.

This clonotype appeared many times. This chain joins TRBV6-6 and TRBJ1-1, with D unresolved. There are 14 residues in the CDR3. The V gene lost 6 bases and the J gene lost 0 bases, with 11 bases spanning the gap. Germline V gives CDR1 MNHNY, CDR2 SVGAGI (reference sequence). The CDR3 DNA is TGTGCCAGCAGCTTTGACGGAATGAACACTGAAGCTTTCTTT. It translates to CASSFDGMNTEAFF.

There are many counts of this clonotype. The V gene is TRBV24-1, the J gene TRBJ2-7; D is perhaps TRBD1 or TRBD2 (5 bases each). The germline CDR1 and CDR2 sequences are KGHDR and SFDVKD. V was trimmed by 11 bases and J by 7 bases, leaving 17 bases between them. The CDR3 totals 12 residues. CDR3: CAIEGRRGEQYF. The CDR3, as DNA: TGTGCCATCGAGGGACGCCGAGGGGAGCAGTACTTC.

The chain employs TRBV29-1 and TRBJ2-3, with 7 bases aligning to TRBD1. Germline V lookup: CDR1 SQVTM, CDR2 ANQGSEA. This CDR3 region has 14 residues. With V trimmed by 7 bases and J by 5 bases, 12 bases remained unmatched. For the CDR3, the DNA is TGCAGCGCCGGGACAGCAGTCATCAGAGATACGCAGTATTTT. This encodes CSAGTAVIRDTQYF.

Points on this clonotype: It may be a read error: a sequence one base away is much more abundant. V gene TRBV7-7 combines with J gene TRBJ2-1; D is possibly TRBD1 or TRBD2 (5 bases each). Germline V gene sequence: CDR1 SSHAT, CDR2 FNYEAQ (reference sequence). The CDR3 has 15 amino acids. The DNA for the CDR3 is TGTGCCAGCAACTTAGATGGGGGATCCTACAATGAGCAGTTCTTC. This sequence encodes CASNLDGGSYNEQFF.

This clonotype was observed a handful of times. The chain combines TRBV30 with TRBJ1-5, with TRBD1 as a possible D gene (5 bases). The length of the CDR3 is 13 residues. V lost 2 bases, J lost 9 bases, and 14 bases lay in between. In germline, CDR1 is GTSNPN, CDR2 SVGIG (reference sequence). The CDR3 here is CAWSRDGKRPQHF. The DNA for the CDR3 is TGTGCCTGGAGTAGGGACGGCAAACGGCCCCAGCATTTT.

V is TRBV6-1 and J is TRBJ1-2, with D possibly TRBD1 on 5 matching bases. Trimming stripped 7 bases from V and 3 bases from J, with 12 bases between. This CDR3 spans 13 amino acids. Germline CDR1 MNHNS, CDR2 SASEGT. CDR3 nucleotide sequence: TGTGCCAGCAATAAAATGACAGACTATGGCTACACCTTC. Protein sequence: CASNKMTDYGYTF.

In the case of this clonotype: A much bigger clone sits one base away, suggesting this may be a read error. The chain uses TRBV12-3 or TRBV12-4 and TRBJ2-7; D is undetermined. V lost 7 bases, J lost 9 bases, and 7 bases lay in between. The CDR3 covers 9 residues. The CDR3 protein is CASTTGQYF. The CDR3 DNA is TGTGCCAGCACAACCGGGCAGTACTTC.

Notes on this clonotype: Being one base from a much bigger clone, this may be a read error. The chain employs TRBV7-2 and TRBJ2-1; TRBD1 agrees at 8 bases. The end of the DNA fits TRBJ2-7 better, so the J call may be wrong. This CDR3 spans 15 amino acids. The germline CDR1 and CDR2 sequences are SGHTA and FQGNSA. CDR3 coding DNA: TGTGCCAGCAGCCTGGGACAGGAGTCCTACAATGAGCAGTACTTC. Translated, it gives CASSLGQESYNEQYF.

Ten or more counts support this clonotype. This chain connects TRBV6-6 to TRBJ1-1, with unresolved D. In germline, CDR1 is MNHNY, CDR2 SVGAGI (reference sequence). The CDR3 length is 14 residues. V gave up 0 bases and J gave up 1 base, with 6 bases separating them. CDR3 DNA sequence: TGTGCCAGCAGTTACTCTATGACGAACACTGAAGCTTTCTTT. Translation gives CASSYSMTNTEAFF.

The genes are TRBV5-1 and TRBJ2-1, with 8 bases that match TRBD2. The germline gives CDR1 SGHRS, CDR2 YFSETQ. The CDR3 covers 16 residues. V dropped 1 base and J dropped 8; count of bases not matched to a gene: 11. CDR3 DNA: TGCGCCAGCAGCTTGACGGGGCGGGGGGTTGGGGATGAGCAGTTCTTC. Amino acids: CASSLTGRGVGDEQFF.

Regarding this clonotype: Relative to the germline gene, one junction end is altered; a read error may explain this. The CDR3 nucleotides are TGTGCCGGCAGTGTATACTACGAGCAGTACTTC. Translating gives CAGSVYYEQYF. The chain carries TRBV2 and TRBJ2-4; unclear D gene. With the DNA end fitting TRBJ2-7 better, the J assignment may be wrong. The germline CDR1 and CDR2 sequences are SNHLY and FYNNEI. CDR3 size: 11 residues.

This clonotype was seen at least ten times. The genes are TRBV7-2 and TRBJ2-3; 14 bases are shared with TRBD2. Losses at the gene ends were 4 bases for V and 4 bases for J; bases not matched to a gene: 10. From germline, CDR1 is SGHTA and CDR2 FQGNSA. The CDR3 has 18 amino acids. The CDR3 spells CASSSNWGLAGVSDTQYF. The CDR3 DNA follows: TGTGCCAGCAGCTCAAACTGGGGACTAGCGGGGGTCTCAGATACGCAGTATTTT.

As regards this clonotype: The junction departs from the called germline gene at one end, perhaps through a read error. The CDR3 spells CASSRGGTNNGQFF. The CDR3 coding sequence is TGCGCCAGCAGCCGCGGGGGGACCAACAATGGGCAGTTCTTC. This rearrangement joins TRBV5-1 to TRBJ2-1; 8 bases are shared with TRBD2. Looked up from germline, CDR1 is SGHRS and CDR2 is YFSETQ. The CDR3 is 14 residues long.

Ten or more counts support this clonotype. V and J are TRBV6-5 and TRBJ1-1, with D maybe TRBD1 (5 bases). With 3 bases removed from V and 0 bases from J, the gap between germline ends came to 8 bases. Germline V gene data show CDR1 as MNHEY and CDR2 as SVGAGI. This CDR3 is 14 amino acids long. The CDR3 nucleotides are TGTGCCAGCAGTTATTCGACAGTGAACACTGAAGCTTTCTTT. Protein product: CASSYSTVNTEAFF.

This chain connects TRBV7-8 to TRBJ1-1; no clear D. The V gene lost 5 bases and the J gene lost 4 bases, with 17 bases spanning the gap. The CDR3 is 15 amino acids. Germline V gene data show CDR1 as SGHVS and CDR2 as FQNEAQ. CDR3 residues: CASSARTGRVTEAFF. CDR3 bases: TGTGCCAGCAGCGCCAGGACCGGCCGAGTCACTGAAGCTTTCTTT.

Note on this clonotype: Relative to the germline gene, one junction end is altered; a read error may explain this. The chain employs TRBV29-1 and TRBJ2-7; D tentatively reads TRBD1 or TRBD2 (5 bases each). Germline V gene sequence: CDR1 SQVTM, CDR2 ANQGSEA. The CDR3 totals 13 residues. CDR3 sequence (DNA): TGCAACGTTGGTGGGGGTAGCTTCTACGAGCAGTACTTC. As protein: CNVGGGSFYEQYF.